The 25 T cell receptor beta chains given below trace back to one sample, sequenced in a study of response to subunit inactivated influenza vaccine. MiXCR, applied by TCRdb to the RT-PCR reads, yields one record per CDR3 protein. The data hold hundreds of thousands of distinct CDR3 sequences, with approximately 7.7% observed a single time. Material: PBMCs from blood, obtained about 24 months after vaccination. Receptors originate from a man between 50 and 70 years old who received an inactivated influenza vaccine.

This clonotype was seen a few times. The genes are TRBV2 and TRBJ2-7, with 11 bases matching TRBD1. The CDR3 spans 15 residues. The germline V gene encodes CDR1 SNHLY and CDR2 FYNNEI. The trim removed 4 bases at V and 5 bases at J, leaving 7 bases unmatched. The CDR3 loop is CASSAMGQGGNEQYF. The CDR3, as DNA: TGTGCCAGCAGTGCTATGGGACAGGGGGGGAACGAGCAGTACTTC. The variable domain in full, with the rest retrieved from reference TRBV2 and TRBJ2-7, is EPEVTQTPSHQVTQMGQEVILRCVPISNHLYFYWYRQILGQKVEFLVSFYNNEISEKSEIFDDQFSVERPDGSNFTLKIRSTKLEDSAMYFCASSAMGQGGNEQYFGPGTRLTVT.

In its sample, this clonotype was seen a few times. The chain links TRBV7-2 to TRBJ2-1, with D possibly called TRBD1 or TRBD2 (5 bases each). This CDR3 contains 16 residues. The germline gives CDR1 SGHTA, CDR2 FQGNSA. The germline V and J ends were trimmed by 5 bases and 0 bases, with 14 bases remaining between them. The CDR3 here is CASSVEGLSSYNEQFF. The CDR3 bases are TGTGCCAGCAGCGTAGAGGGGCTGTCCTCCTACAATGAGCAGTTCTTC.

This clonotype turned up a few times. The chain has TRBV2 and TRBJ1-4, with D maybe TRBD1 (5 bases). The V gene lost 6 bases and the J gene lost 2 bases, with 13 bases spanning the gap. This CDR3 is built from 15 residues. In germline, CDR1 is SNHLY, CDR2 FYNNEI. The CDR3 loop reads CASSPEGTTNEKLFF. The CDR3 DNA reads TGTGCCAGCAGCCCAGAAGGGACCACTAATGAAAAACTGTTTTTT.

This clonotype was observed a few times. J is TRBJ1-1 and V is TRBV20-1; 9 positions match TRBD1. With 0 bases clipped from V and 4 bases from J, the junction kept 9 bases outside the gene matches. The CDR3 is made up of 16 amino acids. Germline CDR1 DFQATT, CDR2 SNEGSKA (reference sequence). CDR3 DNA sequence: TGCAGTGCTAGAGATCTTTTTGGACAGGGGACCACTGAAGCTTTCTTT. This codes for CSARDLFGQGTTEAFF.

This clonotype was counted a few times. This chain connects TRBV28 to TRBJ2-7; D is uncertain. V was shortened by 2 bases and J by 5 bases, with 10 bases between the two germline ends. The CDR3 totals 13 residues. CDR1 is MDHEN and CDR2 is SYDVKM in the germline V gene. This chain's CDR3 is CASSLTGVHEQYF. DNA of the CDR3: TGTGCCAGCAGTTTAACTGGGGTCCACGAGCAGTACTTC.

This clonotype was picked up many times. This rearrangement joins TRBV4-3 to TRBJ2-7; D tentatively reads TRBD1 or TRBD2 (5 bases each). The CDR3 is 16 amino acids. V lost 6 bases and J lost 2, with 20 bases in between. The germline gives CDR1 LGHNA, CDR2 YSLEER. Written as DNA, the CDR3 is TGCGCCAGCAGTTCCGATTACCGGGACGAGGCCTACGAGCAGTACTTC. This translates into CASSSDYRDEAYEQYF.

This clonotype was seen more than once but under ten times. The chain joins TRBV6-2 or TRBV6-3 to TRBJ2-7; D gene unclear. V dropped 6 bases and J dropped 0 bases, with 21 bases sitting between them. The CDR3 spans 17 residues. Germline V lookup: CDR1 MNHEY, CDR2 SVGEGT. In nucleotides, the CDR3 is TGTGCCAGCAGACGACGGTCGAGCAATAAATCCTCCTACGAGCAGTACTTC. This sequence encodes CASRRRSSNKSSYEQYF.

This clonotype was picked up many times. The CDR3 sequence is CASRRSGSYEQYF. The CDR3 DNA reads TGTGCCAGCAGAAGGAGCGGGAGCTACGAGCAGTACTTC. This rearrangement joins TRBV6-1 to TRBJ2-7; 8 nucleotides agree with TRBD2. Trimming took 6 bases from V and 3 from J; bases not matched to a gene: 4. The germline V gene has CDR1 MNHNS and CDR2 SASEGT. The length of the CDR3 is 13 residues.

This clonotype has a count of ten or more. The J gene is TRBJ2-1, the V gene TRBV24-1, with 10 bases identical to TRBD2. Germline trimming cut 9 bases from V and 3 bases from J; bases unmatched to any gene: 1. This CDR3 spans 13 amino acids. Germline V gene sequence: CDR1 KGHDR, CDR2 SFDVKD. CDR3 sequence: CATGTSDYNEQFF. CDR3 coding DNA: TGTGCCACCGGGACTAGCGACTACAATGAGCAGTTCTTC.

The chain uses TRBV11-3 and TRBJ2-1; no reliable D call. Trimming pared 1 base from V and 4 bases from J, leaving 11 bases between. Germline values: CDR1 SGHNT, CDR2 YENEEA. This CDR3 comprises 15 residues. Here the CDR3 reads CASSLGYVGYNEQFF. The CDR3 bases are TGTGCCAGCAGCTTAGGGTACGTAGGGTACAATGAGCAGTTCTTC.

The V call is TRBV11-2, the J call TRBJ1-4; TRBD1 matches at 9 bases. Germline V gene sequence: CDR1 SGHAT, CDR2 FQNNGV. CDR3 length: 17 amino acids. The J segment lost 7 bases and the V segment lost 5 bases, leaving 14 bases of the junction unmatched. The CDR3 sequence is CASSLQPSGQGGEKLFF. CDR3 DNA sequence: TGTGCCAGCAGCCTACAACCCTCGGGACAGGGAGGTGAAAAACTGTTTTTT.

This clonotype appeared a few times. The chain is built from TRBV6-2 or TRBV6-3 and TRBJ2-2; 8 bases are shared with TRBD2. J was trimmed by 9 bases and V by 3 bases; bases with no gene match: 15. From germline, CDR1 is MNHEY and CDR2 SVGEGT. The CDR3 spans 17 residues. The CDR3 region is CASSYQPGTRVIRELFF. The CDR3 DNA reads as TGTGCCAGCAGTTATCAGCCTGGGACTAGAGTAATCCGGGAGCTGTTTTTT.

The chain couples TRBV20-1 to TRBJ1-6; no clear D gene. Germline V gene data show CDR1 as DFQATT and CDR2 as SNEGSKA (reference sequence). The CDR3 loop spans 16 amino acids. V was pared by 6 bases and J by 1 base, with 16 bases between. The CDR3 loop is CSATGIRRSYNSPLHF. The CDR3, as DNA: TGCAGTGCCACCGGGATAAGAAGGTCCTATAATTCACCCCTCCACTTT.

This clonotype was seen a handful of times. This sequence joins TRBV9 and TRBJ2-3; the match to TRBD2 covers 10 bases. The CDR3 totals 16 residues. Losses at the gene ends were 0 bases for V and 5 bases for J; bases not matched to a gene: 6. Germline V gene sequence: CDR1 SGDLS, CDR2 YYNGEE. As DNA, the CDR3 is TGTGCCAGCAGCGTAGGTGCTAGCGGGAGTAAAGATACGCAGTATTTT. Translating gives CASSVGASGSKDTQYF.

This chain uses TRBV7-9 with TRBJ1-3; 8 nucleotides align to TRBD1. Germline CDR1 SEHNR, CDR2 FQNEAQ (reference sequence). The J segment lost 2 bases and the V segment lost 1 base, leaving 4 bases of the junction unmatched. This CDR3 has 16 amino acids. CDR3 residues: CASSLGTGSTGNTIYF. CDR3 bases: TGTGCCAGCAGCTTAGGGACAGGGTCGACTGGAAACACCATATATTTT.

The chain couples TRBV12-3 or TRBV12-4 to TRBJ1-5; tentative D call: TRBD1 (6 bases). The CDR3 sequence is 15 residues long. Trimming took off 7 bases at V and 0 bases at J, with 13 bases between the two ends. The CDR3 DNA is TGTGCCAGCACTACAGGACAGTATAGCAATCAGCCCCAGCATTTT. Its translation: CASTTGQYSNQPQHF.

The table lists this clonotype with a few counts. V usage is TRBV28 and J usage is TRBJ2-3; 9 bases line up with TRBD1. V dropped 3 bases and J dropped 1; count of bases not matched to a gene: 5. There are 16 residues in the CDR3. Germline assignment: CDR1 MDHEN and CDR2 SYDVKM. CDR3 sequence: CASSFPNRGRTDTQYF. CDR3 nucleotide sequence: TGTGCCAGCAGTTTTCCTAACAGGGGGCGCACAGATACGCAGTATTTT.

The chain links TRBV12-3 or TRBV12-4 to TRBJ2-7; no definite D call. There are 12 residues in the CDR3. V was cut by 2 bases and J by 4 bases, with 6 bases left in between. The CDR3, as DNA: TGTGCCAGCAGTTTAAGTCAATACGAGCAGTACTTC. Translating gives CASSLSQYEQYF.

This clonotype was observed at least ten times. The chain employs TRBV5-1 and TRBJ1-1, with D perhaps TRBD1 (6 bases). The germline gives CDR1 SGHRS, CDR2 YFSETQ. This CDR3 has 16 amino acids. The V end lost 0 bases, the J end lost 0 bases, and 12 bases lay between the germline ends. CDR3 sequence (DNA): TGCGCCAGCAGCTTGGCGACAGGTGGCATGAACACTGAAGCTTTCTTT. Translated, it gives CASSLATGGMNTEAFF.

The V gene is TRBV15, the J gene TRBJ2-1, with 10 bases fitting TRBD2. Germline V gene sequence: CDR1 LNHNV, CDR2 YYDKDF (reference sequence). V dropped 0 bases and J dropped 7; count of bases not matched to a gene: 9. The CDR3 sequence is 17 residues long. DNA of the CDR3: TGTGCCACCAGCAGAGATTGGGCTAGCGGGGGTCTGAATGAGCAGTTCTTC. It codes for CATSRDWASGGLNEQFF.

This clonotype showed up just a few times. The CDR3 DNA is TGTGCCAGCAGCCGACAGGGGACCTATAATTCACCCCTCCACTTT. It yields the protein CASSRQGTYNSPLHF. The V gene is TRBV14, the J gene TRBJ1-6, with 8 bases identical to TRBD1. Germline CDR1 SGHDN, CDR2 FVKESK. V gave up 4 bases and J gave up 2 bases; unmatched junction bases: 1. The CDR3 has 15 residues.

This clonotype was seen more than once but under ten times. The CDR3 nucleotides are TGTGCCAGCAGGGCCCCCTTGGCCTATGGCTACACCTTC. Translation: CASRAPLAYGYTF. The rearrangement joins TRBV28 to TRBJ1-2; D is undetermined. Germline CDR1 and CDR2: MDHEN and SYDVKM. V was shortened by 6 bases and J by 4 bases, with 12 bases between the two germline ends. The CDR3 contains 13 residues.

This chain joins TRBV5-4 and TRBJ2-1; D is uncertain. The length of the CDR3 is 17 residues. Per germline, CDR1 SGHNT and CDR2 YYREEE (reference sequence). The V end lost 0 bases, the J end lost 2 bases, and 15 bases lay between the germline ends. The DNA of the CDR3 is TGTGCCAGCAGCTTGGAGCTCTTCAGCCGAACCTACAATGAGCAGTTCTTC. It yields the protein CASSLELFSRTYNEQFF.

This clonotype was picked up a small number of times. This rearrangement joins TRBV6-1 to TRBJ1-1; no definite D call. V lost 6 bases, J lost 1 base, and 12 bases lay in between. The germline V gene encodes CDR1 MNHNS and CDR2 SASEGT. The CDR3 consists of 14 residues. In DNA, the CDR3 is TGTGCCAGCAGATCGATCTCAGAGAACACTGAAGCTTTCTTT. This sequence encodes CASRSISENTEAFF.

This clonotype has just a few counts. The chain uses TRBV12-3 or TRBV12-4 and TRBJ2-3; D uncertain. V lost 3 bases to trimming and J lost 4 bases, with 14 bases between them. CDR3 length equals 15 residues. CDR3 loop: CASSFRASLPDTQYF. CDR3 sequence (DNA): TGTGCCAGCAGTTTCCGGGCCAGTCTTCCAGATACGCAGTATTTT.